This T cell receptor beta chain was sequenced during a study of blood T cell repertoires in COVID-19. In the original workflow: Estimation of nucleated cell counts was performed using reference gene primer amplification. The table came from immunoSEQ multiplex PCR; TCRdb's copy has only in-frame clones and leaves some out. D and trimming were read from the DNA, whereas the V and J calls and clone size are those reported in that table. Of some 97,000 clones in the sample, roughly 87% were seen once. This CDR3 has 11 residues. The V end was cut by 7 bases, the J end by 6 bases, with 12 bases between. The germline gives CDR1 SQVTM, CDR2 ANQGSEA.

Material for sequencing was peripheral blood. The source of this sequence is a woman aged 60-75 years with acute or convalescent COVID-19. The chain is built from TRBV29-1 and TRBJ1-2; weak D call: TRBD1 (5 bases). CDR3 protein: CSAIRGNGYTF. The CDR3 nucleotides are TGCAGCGCTATCCGGGGGAATGGCTACACCTTC.